This record looks at one T cell receptor (beta chain) sequence and its context. Its antigen is as yet unknown. CDR3 length equals 12 residues. V lost 9 bases, J lost 2 bases, and 2 bases stayed unmatched. CDR1 is KGHSH, CDR2 LQKENI, per germline. The data are from a study of shared clonotypes between healthy human individuals. The study, taken as a whole, reports: About 5% of naive CD4 clonotypes were shared across four donors.

Sorted-subset replicate PCR reactions were performed with about 210 ng DNA, corresponding to roughly 30,000 T cell genomes. Data came from immunoSEQ multiplex PCR; TCRdb stores just in-frame clones and leaves some out. This sample carries 1.5 million to 2.5 million clones, approximately 94% of them seen once, and the ten largest clones take 1% to 1.5%. CD45RO-negative, CCR7-positively selected cells formed the naive CD8 fraction, excluding terminally differentiated effector memory CD45RA+ cells. Recent acute infections and vaccinations were absent in the healthy HIV-negative adult donors. This receptor was taken from a man between 18 and 35 years old in good health. This chain connects TRBV18 to TRBJ2-7; 9 bases are shared with TRBD2. Sequenced sample: naive CD8+ T cells sorted from blood. CDR3 sequence: CARAGGPYEQYF. CDR3 in DNA: TGTGCCAGGGCGGGGGGGCCCTACGAGCAGTACTTC.